The clone carrying this T cell receptor beta chain was detected ten times or more. The time point: persistent/refractory GD, antithyroid drugs over 5 years with positive TRAb. Preparation of the TCR library used RNA extracted from PBMCs. Patients came from an endocrinology department in Xi'an, China. A blood draw put around 9.3 milliliters of peripheral blood into EDTA tubes. The data derive from a study of regulatory T cells in long-lasting Graves disease. Arm-PCR of CDR3 regions and iRepertoire HTBI primers were the basis on which TCR beta libraries were built. TCRdb re-called the multiplex PCR reads through MiXCR, storing one row per CDR3 protein. The top ten clones hold under 35% of a sample with 390,000 or so distinct CDR3 sequences, less than 30% of them seen once. Per the germline V gene, CDR1 is SNHLY and CDR2 is FYNNEI. The CDR3 length is 15 residues. The V gene lost 8 bases and the J gene lost 3 bases, with 20 bases spanning the gap.

This TCR was recovered from a middle-aged woman with Graves disease. The source material was peripheral blood mononuclear cells (PBMCs), sampled when the disease was refractory, from a patient treated with antithyroid drugs. The gene calls are TRBV2 and TRBJ2-7; maybe TRBD1 (5 bases). For the CDR3, the DNA is TGTGCCAGCCGTACCCCCGACAGATACATCTACGAGCAGTACTTC. Residues: CASRTPDRYIYEQYF.